The T cell receptor (beta chain) described here comes from a study of CD8 T cells in ankylosing spondylitis. The V gene end was trimmed by 5 bases and the J gene end by 2 bases; junction bases not matched to a gene: 9. The germline gives CDR1 SGHAT, CDR2 FQNNGV. The CDR3 has 18 residues. As for this clonotype: Its antigen is as yet unknown.

Quantitative molecular-barcoded 5'-RACE generated the TCR beta libraries. TCRdb reprocessed the 5' RACE reads via MiXCR and lists one record per CDR3 protein. The table records about 840,000 distinct CDR3 sequences, about an eighth of them present only once. Study observations and caveats: Disease-linked clones proved CD8+ and comparatively uncommon in peripheral blood. Prior work had noted some motif variants in reactive arthritis blood and synovial fluid. Clones linked to disease were reported to show significant enrichment in matched ankylosing spondylitis synovial fluid. There was a TCR beta motif, made of 7 or 8 highly homologous variants, that appeared characteristic of ankylosing spondylitis blood.

The chain recombines TRBV11-2 with TRBJ2-2; the match to TRBD2 covers 12 bases. The sequence was obtained from a male donor with ankylosing spondylitis. Source material: blood, either unsorted or a sorted T cell fraction (not recorded which). In DNA, the CDR3 is TGTGCCAGCAGCCCCCGAATACTAGCGGGAGGAAACACCGGGGAGCTGTTTTTT. Its translation: CASSPRILAGGNTGELFF.